The 5 T cell receptor beta chains in this list originate from one sample, sequenced in a study of long-term antiretroviral therapy in people with HIV (dated by TCRdb to 2022 to 2024). The immunoSEQ hsTCRB v3.0 assay was used at survey level resolution to sequence the TRB variable region. TCRdb mirrors the immuneACCESS table, restricted to in-frame sequences. Some clones are absent from its copies; in checked studies, under half trace to an unresolved V gene, and the reason for the others is unknown. The sample profile shows tens of thousands of clones; 80% of them were found once. The top ten constitute roughly 7% of the sample. The sample was unsorted PBMCs, taken 0.3 years after starting antiretroviral therapy. Source of these receptors: a man aged 40-49 years with HIV.

A single count supports this clone. The CDR3: CASSFGTVYEQYF. CDR3 DNA: TGTGCCAGCAGCTTTGGGACAGTCTACGAGCAGTACTTC. The V and J genes are TRBV13 and TRBJ2-7; 7 bases align to TRBD1. CDR1 is PRHDT, CDR2 FYEKMQ, per germline (reference sequence). Trimming removed 3 bases from V and 3 bases from J; junction bases left unmatched: 2. The length of the CDR3 is 13 residues.

This clone has a single count. The CDR3 region has the DNA TGTGCCAGCAGCGAAATCTATGTCACCTACAATGAGCAGTTCTTC. Protein sequence: CASSEIYVTYNEQFF. The chain combines TRBV7-9 with TRBJ2-1; no firm D call. V lost 5 bases and J lost 2, with 13 bases in between. CDR3 length: 15 amino acids. Germline CDR1 is SEHNR and CDR2 is FQNEAQ (reference sequence).

The chain recombines TRBV5-1 with TRBJ2-3; perhaps TRBD2 as D (7 bases). V was trimmed by 5 bases and J by 0 bases, leaving 16 bases between them. CDR1 and CDR2 (germline): SGHRS, YFSETQ. The CDR3 sequence is 16 residues long. The CDR3 DNA reads TGCGCCAGCAGGAGGAAAGGGGGAGGGAGCACAGATACGCAGTATTTT. It encodes CASRRKGGGSTDTQYF.

The chain carries TRBV7-6 and TRBJ2-6; D is uncertain. Trimming took 3 bases from V and 1 from J, leaving 1 base between them. The CDR3 loop spans 13 amino acids. CDR1 is SGHVS, CDR2 FNYEAQ, per germline. CDR3 region: CASSFSGANVLTF. Here the CDR3 DNA reads TGTGCCAGCAGCTTTTCTGGGGCCAACGTCCTGACTTTC.

This chain links TRBV10-1 with TRBJ2-3; the D gene could be TRBD1 or TRBD2 (5 bases each). The CDR3 extends over 13 amino acids. The V gene's germline CDR1 is WNHNN and CDR2 SYGVQD (reference sequence). The V gene lost 5 bases and the J gene lost 5 bases, with 11 bases spanning the gap. CDR3 in amino acids: CASSSGTKDTQYF. The DNA of the CDR3 is TGCGCCAGCAGTTCCGGGACGAAAGATACGCAGTATTTT.